Below are 21 T cell receptor beta chains sequenced from a single sample in a study of T cell responses to AZD1222 COVID-19 vaccine. This table comes from immunoSEQ multiplex PCR, and its TCRdb copy is limited to in-frame clones, with some not included. The sample carries 95,000 to 150,000 clones, over 75% recorded once. This sample comprised peripheral blood, obtained on day 0 of AZD1222 vaccination. These receptors were collected from an adult in good health.

This chain uses TRBV29-1 with TRBJ2-1; the match to TRBD2 covers 8 bases. This CDR3 is built from 15 residues. CDR1 is SQVTM, CDR2 ANQGSEA, per germline. After removal of 3 bases from V and 3 bases from J, the junction contained 7 bases not matched to a gene. The CDR3 coding sequence is TGCAGCGTTGAGGGCGGGGGGCTTGTCTACAATGAGCAGTTCTTC. Translating gives CSVEGGGLVYNEQFF.

In DNA form, the CDR3 reads TGCGCCAGCAGCCCTCACCGGGACAGGGCCGAGCAGTACTTC. Protein: CASSPHRDRAEQYF. The V call is TRBV5-1, the J call TRBJ2-7; TRBD1 matches at 9 bases. This CDR3 spans 14 amino acids. Unmatched junction bases numbered 8, after V lost 4 bases and J lost 6 bases. Germline CDR1 and CDR2: SGHRS and YFSETQ.

Only one count was recorded for this clone. The chain is built from TRBV7-8 and TRBJ1-4, with TRBD1 matching 10 bases. Losses at the gene ends were 8 bases for V and 3 bases for J; bases not matched to a gene: 12. The germline CDR1 and CDR2 sequences are SGHVS and FQNEAQ. The CDR3 has 17 residues. CDR3 protein: CASSARDRGSANEKLFF. CDR3 sequence (DNA): TGTGCCAGCTCCGCCCGGGACAGGGGCTCGGCTAATGAAAAACTGTTTTTT. Full variable domain (outside the CDR3, taken from reference TRBV7-8 and TRBJ1-4): GAGVSQSPRYKVAKRGQDVALRCDPISGHVSLFWYQQALGQGPEFLTYFQNEAQLDKSGLPSDRFFAERPEGSVSTLKIQRTQQEDSAVYLCASSARDRGSANEKLFFGSGTQLSVL.

This rearrangement joins TRBV5-8 to TRBJ1-2; D ambiguous. The CDR3 totals 12 residues. Germline lookup yields CDR1 SGHTS and CDR2 YDEGEE. Trimming removed 6 bases at V and 4 bases at J, with 10 bases between. CDR3 DNA: TGTGCCAGCACCACACCGGGCTATGGCTACACCTTC. It encodes CASTTPGYGYTF.

The chain uses TRBV5-6 and TRBJ2-2; 15 bases line up with TRBD2. The ends lost 3 bases at V and 6 bases at J; junction bases unmatched: 6. The CDR3 spans 17 residues. The V gene's germline CDR1 is SGHDT and CDR2 YYEEEE. The CDR3: CASSWTSGGARAGELFF. The DNA of the CDR3 is TGTGCCAGCAGCTGGACTAGCGGGGGGGCGAGGGCCGGGGAGCTGTTTTTT.

V and J are TRBV6-5 and TRBJ1-5, with 7 bases that match TRBD1. This CDR3 spans 16 amino acids. Germline V CDR1 and CDR2: MNHEY, SVGAGI. V lost 0 bases, J lost 6 bases, and 8 bases stayed unmatched. CDR3 amino acids: CASSYSRQGSGQPQHF. The DNA of the CDR3 is TGTGCCAGCAGTTACTCCCGACAGGGAAGTGGTCAGCCCCAGCATTTT.

The CDR3 loop reads CASSSLTGAKNIQYF. CDR3 nucleotides: TGTGCCAGCAGTTCCCTGACTGGAGCCAAAAACATTCAGTACTTC. The V gene is TRBV6-5, the J gene TRBJ2-4; D not resolved. Germline lookup yields CDR1 MNHEY and CDR2 SVGAGI. This CDR3 is 15 amino acids long. The V and J ends lost 4 bases and 0 bases respectively, with 10 bases between them.

This clone was observed a single time. CDR3 loop: CASSQKRGGRGQETQYF. As DNA, the CDR3 is TGTGCCAGCAGCCAAAAGAGGGGCGGGAGGGGCCAAGAGACCCAGTACTTC. The rearrangement joins TRBV3-1 (or the pseudogene TRBV3-2) to TRBJ2-5, with 9 nucleotides matching TRBD2. Germline lookup yields CDR1 LGHDT and CDR2 YNNKEL (reference sequence). Unmatched junction bases numbered 8, after V lost 2 bases and J lost 1 base. There are 17 residues in the CDR3.

Details on this clone: Different DNA sequences within this sample yield the same CDR3. This chain links TRBV19 with TRBJ1-4, with unresolved D. The germline gives CDR1 LNHDA, CDR2 SQIVND (reference sequence). The CDR3 is 11 residues long. Trimming stripped 1 base from V and 8 bases from J, with 2 bases between. For the CDR3, the DNA is TGTGCCAGTAGTATAGGGGAAAAACTGTTTTTT. Its translation is CASSIGEKLFF.

The rearrangement joins TRBV3-1 (or the pseudogene TRBV3-2) to TRBJ1-2, with a tentative D call TRBD1 (6 bases). V dropped 5 bases and J dropped 1 base, with 14 bases sitting between them. Germline CDR1 reads LGHDT; CDR2 reads YNNKEL (reference sequence). This CDR3 contains 15 residues. CDR3 sequence (DNA): TGTGCCAGCAGCGGGGGGCCTAATTTTAACTATGGCTACACCTTC. Protein product: CASSGGPNFNYGYTF.

V and J are TRBV27 and TRBJ1-6, with D tentatively TRBD1 (6 bases). Trimming took 2 bases from V and 9 from J, leaving 17 bases between them. Germline V gene lookup returns CDR1 MNHEY and CDR2 SMNVEV (reference sequence). The CDR3 contains 16 residues. CDR3 sequence reads: CASSLQFPGVGSPLHF. In nucleotides, the CDR3 is TGTGCCAGCAGTTTACAATTCCCAGGGGTGGGTTCACCCCTCCACTTT.

The J gene is TRBJ2-1, the V gene TRBV6-5, with 7 bases that match TRBD2. The V gene end was trimmed by 8 bases and the J gene end by 5 bases; junction bases not matched to a gene: 12. In germline, CDR1 is MNHEY, CDR2 SVGAGI. The CDR3 length is 15 residues. CDR3 protein: CASEMGGSRNNEQFF. CDR3 bases: TGTGCCAGCGAAATGGGCGGGAGCAGGAACAATGAGCAGTTCTTC.

This chain connects TRBV18 to TRBJ2-1, with D unresolved. V dropped 2 bases and J dropped 8 bases, with 7 bases sitting between them. This CDR3 has 12 residues. The germline V gene has CDR1 KGHSH and CDR2 LQKENI. The CDR3 sequence is CASSPIGDEQFF. The CDR3 region has the DNA TGTGCCAGCTCACCAATAGGTGATGAGCAGTTCTTC.

The chain joins TRBV5-1 to TRBJ2-5, with 14 bases fitting TRBD2. The CDR3 consists of 16 residues. The V gene's germline CDR1 is SGHRS and CDR2 YFSETQ. Unmatched junction bases numbered 6, after V lost 4 bases and J lost 4 bases. DNA for the CDR3: TGCGCCAGCAGCGTTGTGGGGACTAGCGGGAGAGAGACCCAGTACTTC. It is translated as CASSVVGTSGRETQYF.

The chain is built from TRBV15 and TRBJ2-7; D might be TRBD1 (7 bases). CDR3 length: 16 residues. Trimming cost V 2 bases and J 3 bases, with 17 bases left between them. CDR1 and CDR2 from the germline V gene are LNHNV and YYDKDF (reference sequence). DNA for the CDR3: TGTGCCACCAGCAGACTAGCGACAGGGCGCAACTACGAGCAGTACTTC. It encodes CATSRLATGRNYEQYF.

This chain connects TRBV5-1 to TRBJ2-2; D might be TRBD1 (5 bases). V lost 2 bases and J 4 bases, leaving 9 bases between the germline ends. The germline V gene has CDR1 SGHRS and CDR2 YFSETQ. The length of the CDR3 is 14 residues. CDR3 in DNA: TGCGCCAGCAGCTTTATTAGGGGCACCGGGGAGCTGTTTTTT. As protein: CASSFIRGTGELFF.

The rearrangement uses TRBV28 and TRBJ2-1; 8 bases fit TRBD2. This CDR3 contains 15 residues. The junction had 7 bases not matched to a gene; V was cut back by 4 bases and J by 5 bases. The germline CDR1 and CDR2 sequences are MDHEN and SYDVKM. CDR3 coding DNA: TGTGCCAGCAGTTCGGGAGCGGGAGTAAACAATGAGCAGTTCTTC. This gives the protein CASSSGAGVNNEQFF.

V gene TRBV5-5 combines with J gene TRBJ2-7, with 10 bases matching TRBD2. The CDR3 loop spans 15 amino acids. Per the germline V gene, CDR1 is SGHKS and CDR2 is YYEKEE (reference sequence). With 5 bases clipped from V and 3 bases from J, the junction kept 8 bases outside the gene matches. The CDR3 DNA reads as TGTGCCAGCAGTTCCGGACTAGCGGTTCTCTACGAGCAGTACTTC. It yields the protein CASSSGLAVLYEQYF.

V is TRBV3-1 (or the pseudogene TRBV3-2) and J is TRBJ2-5; 9 nucleotides line up with TRBD1. J gave up 5 bases and V 4 bases, and 8 bases lay outside the gene matches. There are 15 residues in the CDR3. In germline, CDR1 is LGHDT, CDR2 YNNKEL (reference sequence). The CDR3 spells CASSPRTGDSETQYF. In nucleotides, the CDR3 is TGTGCCAGCAGCCCGCGGACAGGGGACTCCGAGACCCAGTACTTC.

The V and J genes are TRBV10-3 and TRBJ1-1; 9 positions agree with TRBD1. The V and J ends lost 6 bases and 2 bases, in that order; junction bases with no gene match: 10. This CDR3 is built from 16 residues. In germline, CDR1 is ENHRY, CDR2 SYGVKD. For the CDR3, the DNA is TGTGCCATCAGCACCGGGACAGGGACCCTTAACACTGAAGCTTTCTTT. Protein product: CAISTGTGTLNTEAFF.

The gene calls are TRBV10-3 and TRBJ2-1; TRBD1 matches at 8 bases. V shed 2 bases, J shed 9 bases, and the junction held 9 bases outside the gene matches. The CDR3 covers 15 residues. CDR1 and CDR2 (germline): ENHRY, SYGVKD. Written as DNA, the CDR3 is TGTGCCATCAGTGAGGCTACAGGGGGAGGACCTGAGCAGTTCTTC. It specifies CAISEATGGGPEQFF.